These 26 T cell receptor beta chains came from one sample sequenced in a study of cytomegalovirus exposure and HLA in healthy donors. The PCR ran on 60 Vbeta and 13 Jbeta primers. Using immunoSEQ multiplex PCR, the repertoire was profiled, and TCRdb retains in-frame clones only, with some absent. This repertoire shows roughly 100,000 clones, 60% to 85% found once; its top ten account for approximately 5%. The source material was PBMCs. The receptors come from a woman aged 18 to 35 in good health and CMV-seropositive.

This clone was observed once. CDR3 sequence (DNA): TGTGCCAGCAGCTTAAACCCTAGCGGGAGCTACGAGCAGTACTTC. Translating it yields CASSLNPSGSYEQYF. This chain uses TRBV7-6 with TRBJ2-7, with 10 bases that match TRBD2. CDR1 and CDR2 from the germline V gene are SGHVS and FNYEAQ. This CDR3 comprises 15 residues. The V segment lost 2 bases and the J segment 3 bases; nucleotides outside the gene matches: 4.

The genes are TRBV12-1 and TRBJ1-2. TRBV12-1 is a pseudogene locus. The CDR3 totals 14 residues. Written as DNA, the CDR3 is TGTGCCAGCAGCTTTGAGGGGGGGGACTATGGCTACACCTTC. It yields the protein CASSFEGGDYGYTF.

V is TRBV29-1 and J is TRBJ2-7, with D perhaps matching TRBD2 (6 bases). V was pared by 4 bases and J by 7 bases, with 11 bases between. The CDR3 is 11 amino acids. CDR1 SQVTM and CDR2 ANQGSEA come from the germline V gene. Here the CDR3 DNA reads TGCAGCGTTGGTGGGGCGGGGGAGCAGTACTTC. This codes for CSVGGAGEQYF.

The chain recombines TRBV2 with TRBJ2-7, with D unclear. With 6 bases removed from V and 3 bases from J, the gap between germline ends came to 15 bases. CDR1 is SNHLY and CDR2 is FYNNEI in the germline V gene. There are 14 residues in the CDR3. CDR3: CASSLGHGGYEQYF. The CDR3 coding sequence is TGTGCCAGCAGCTTAGGCCACGGCGGCTACGAGCAGTACTTC.

This clone was counted only a few times. The chain employs TRBV6-5 and TRBJ2-7; 9 bases line up with TRBD2. Germline V CDR1 and CDR2: MNHEY, SVGAGI. This CDR3 contains 14 residues. V trimming: 4 bases; J trimming: 3 bases; junction bases outside the gene matches: 4. CDR3 bases: TGTGCCAGCAGTTCGGTTAGCGGGGGCTACGAGCAGTACTTC. Translated: CASSSVSGGYEQYF.

The gene calls are TRBV28 and TRBJ1-5; tentative D call: TRBD1 (6 bases). The ends were cut back, 5 bases at V and 3 bases at J, with 11 bases in the middle. The CDR3 is 14 amino acids. Germline V lookup: CDR1 MDHEN, CDR2 SYDVKM. Written as DNA, the CDR3 is TGTGCCAGCAGTAGGGGGAGGGACAATCAGCCCCAGCATTTT. Its translation: CASSRGRDNQPQHF.

The rearrangement uses TRBV29-1 and TRBJ2-7, with 7 bases aligning to TRBD1. The germline gives CDR1 SQVTM, CDR2 ANQGSEA. The CDR3 contains 13 residues. V lost 5 bases and J lost 2; bases outside the gene matches: 6. The CDR3 bases are TGCAGCGTTCTCACAGGGGCTACCTACGAGCAGTACTTC. Its translation is CSVLTGATYEQYF.

In this sample, this clone turned up a few times. This rearrangement joins TRBV28 to TRBJ2-7; TRBD1 agrees at 7 bases. Germline values: CDR1 MDHEN, CDR2 SYDVKM. V gave up 7 bases and J gave up 1 base; unmatched junction bases: 7. The CDR3 loop spans 14 amino acids. The DNA for the CDR3 is TGTGCCAGCATCCCGGGACAGCCTTCCTACGAGCAGTACTTC. Residues: CASIPGQPSYEQYF.

This clone was seen a handful of times. The chain couples TRBV12-5 to TRBJ2-7; D is possibly TRBD1 (6 bases). The CDR3 has 13 amino acids. V shed 8 bases and J shed 6 bases, with 17 bases lying between them. In germline, CDR1 is LGHNT, CDR2 FRNRAP. The CDR3 region has the DNA TGTGCTAGTACGAAAGAGGGGGTCCGCGAGCAGTACTTC. This translates into CASTKEGVREQYF.

This clone was counted only a few times. This chain links TRBV14 with TRBJ2-1; possible D gene TRBD1, 6 bases. Germline V gene lookup returns CDR1 SGHDN and CDR2 FVKESK. V lost 4 bases, J lost 5 bases, and 12 bases lay in between. CDR3 length: 14 amino acids. The CDR3 is CASSRRQENNEQFF. Written as DNA, the CDR3 is TGTGCCAGCAGCCGTCGACAGGAGAACAATGAGCAGTTCTTC.

The CDR3 region is CASSYGTGSYEQYF. CDR3 coding DNA: TGTGCCAGCAGTTATGGGACAGGATCCTACGAGCAGTACTTC. The chain links TRBV28 to TRBJ2-7; 8 nucleotides match TRBD1. V was clipped by 4 bases and J by 1 base; unmatched bases: 3. Looked up from germline, CDR1 is MDHEN and CDR2 is SYDVKM. The CDR3 covers 14 residues. Full variable domain (outside the CDR3, taken from reference TRBV28 and TRBJ2-7): DVKVTQSSRYLVKRTGEKVFLECVQDMDHENMFWYRQDPGLGLRLIYFSYDVKMKEKGDIPEGYSVSREKKERFSLILESASTNQTSMYLCASSYGTGSYEQYFGPGTRLTVT.

This rearrangement joins TRBV6-6 to TRBJ1-5; weak D call: TRBD1 (6 bases). Germline V gene sequence: CDR1 MNHNY, CDR2 SVGAGI (reference sequence). This CDR3 has 15 residues. Trimming shortened V by 6 bases and J by 3 bases, and 15 bases separated the two germline ends. CDR3 region: CASRTQQGNNQPQHF. CDR3 bases: TGTGCCAGCAGAACTCAACAGGGTAACAATCAGCCCCAGCATTTT.

On this clone: A junction boundary mismatches the germline segment, possibly from a read error. The chain recombines TRBV7-7 with TRBJ2-5; no firm D call. Per the germline V gene, CDR1 is SSHAT and CDR2 is FNYEAQ (reference sequence). CDR3 length: 13 residues. The CDR3 here is CASSAPVQETQYF. CDR3 in DNA: TGTGCTAGCAGCGCACCAGTCCAAGAGACCCAGTACTTC.

This chain uses TRBV2 with TRBJ2-1; 14 nucleotides align to TRBD2. The CDR3 totals 16 residues. Per the germline V gene, CDR1 is SNHLY and CDR2 is FYNNEI. The J segment lost 2 bases and the V segment lost 7 bases, leaving 4 bases of the junction unmatched. The CDR3 DNA is TGTGCCAGCACCGGGACTAGCGGGGGAACCTACAATGAGCAGTTCTTC. Its translation: CASTGTSGGTYNEQFF.

V is TRBV7-2 and J is TRBJ2-1; D perhaps matches TRBD1 (6 bases). The CDR3 has 15 residues. Trimming took 5 bases from V and 6 from J, leaving 17 bases between them. The V gene's germline CDR1 is SGHTA and CDR2 FQGNSA. CDR3 in amino acids: CASSQGSGLPNEQFF. The DNA of the CDR3 is TGTGCCAGCAGCCAGGGGTCTGGACTGCCCAATGAGCAGTTCTTC.

This clone has just one count. This chain joins TRBV6-5 and TRBJ1-1; no definite D call. This CDR3 is 15 amino acids long. Deletions cut 7 bases from V and 1 base from J, with 16 bases between. Germline values: CDR1 MNHEY, CDR2 SVGAGI. CDR3 DNA: TGTGCCAGCACCCGCGATGGGCACCGGAACACTGAAGCTTTCTTT. Its protein product is CASTRDGHRNTEAFF.

This clone was recorded a few times. The chain employs TRBV27 and TRBJ2-6; D possibly corresponds to TRBD1 (5 bases). The CDR3 contains 17 residues. Deletions cut 5 bases from V and 2 bases from J, with 16 bases between. CDR1 MNHEY and CDR2 SMNVEV come from the germline V gene (reference sequence). The CDR3 region has the DNA TGTGCCAGCAGTCCCATCCCCCAGGGTACTGGGGCCAACGTCCTGACTTTC. Its translation: CASSPIPQGTGANVLTF.

The chain joins TRBV9 to TRBJ2-6; D uncertain. Per germline, CDR1 SGDLS and CDR2 YYNGEE. V lost 6 bases and J lost 4, with 5 bases in between. The CDR3 has 12 residues. CDR3 amino acids: CASISGANVLTF. In nucleotides, the CDR3 is TGTGCCAGCATTTCAGGGGCCAACGTCCTGACTTTC.

This chain connects TRBV11-2 to TRBJ2-1; 9 positions match TRBD2. This CDR3 comprises 15 residues. J was trimmed by 4 bases and V by 5 bases; bases with no gene match: 6. Germline lookup yields CDR1 SGHAT and CDR2 FQNNGV. CDR3 DNA sequence: TGTGCCAGCAGCCCGGGACTAGCCAAATACAATGAGCAGTTCTTC. Its protein product is CASSPGLAKYNEQFF.

The rearrangement uses TRBV27 and TRBJ2-5, with D maybe TRBD2 (5 bases). Germline CDR1 and CDR2: MNHEY and SMNVEV (reference sequence). The ends were cut back, 2 bases at V and 1 base at J, with 17 bases in the middle. CDR3 size: 17 residues. The CDR3 bases are TGTGCCAGCAGTTTACTCGGACCAAACGGGGTCCAAGAGACCCAGTACTTC. Translation: CASSLLGPNGVQETQYF.

The chain links TRBV9 to TRBJ1-5; no reliable D call. The germline CDR1 and CDR2 sequences are SGDLS and YYNGEE. Between the trimmed V and J ends, which lost 0 bases and 5 bases, there was a span of 12 bases. The CDR3 is 15 residues long. CDR3 in DNA: TGTGCCAGCAGCGTAGACGGCCTGGGAGATCAGCCCCAGCATTTT. Protein product: CASSVDGLGDQPQHF.

V is TRBV6-6 and J is TRBJ2-7, with 8 nucleotides matching TRBD2. The V gene's germline CDR1 is MNHNY and CDR2 SVGAGI (reference sequence). J gave up 4 bases and V 4 bases, and 9 bases lay outside the gene matches. The CDR3 extends over 15 amino acids. The chain's CDR3 is CASSSPAGVGYEQYF. The DNA of the CDR3 is TGTGCCAGCAGTTCTCCAGCGGGAGTAGGTTACGAGCAGTACTTC.

This clone was observed a handful of times. It is likely a read error: a sequence one base away is far more abundant. Additional DNA sequences in this sample encode the identical CDR3. The chain links TRBV6-1 to TRBJ2-7; TRBD1 matches 12 bases. Germline trimming cut 7 bases from V and 3 bases from J; bases unmatched to any gene: 4. Germline V lookup: CDR1 MNHNS, CDR2 SASEGT. CDR3 length equals 14 residues. This CDR3 reads CASTGTGGVYEQYF. The CDR3 DNA follows: TGTGCCAGCACAGGGACAGGGGGCGTCTACGAGCAGTACTTC.

The chain recombines TRBV27 with TRBJ1-6, with D tentatively TRBD1 (5 bases). CDR1 is MNHEY and CDR2 is SMNVEV in the germline V gene (reference sequence). CDR3 size: 15 residues. Trimming left V 4 bases short and J 2 bases short, with 9 bases between. The CDR3, as DNA: TGTGCCAGCAGTTGGAGACAGACCTATAATTCACCCCTCCACTTT. Its protein is CASSWRQTYNSPLHF.

The chain is built from TRBV7-8 and TRBJ2-1; D remains unclear. The V end lost 3 bases, the J end lost 4 bases, and 7 bases lay between the germline ends. Germline CDR1 and CDR2: SGHVS and FQNEAQ. This CDR3 contains 13 residues. CDR3 bases: TGTGCCAGCAGCTTCTTTACTTACAATGAGCAGTTCTTC. This sequence encodes CASSFFTYNEQFF. The complete variable domain, with remaining parts taken from reference TRBV7-8 and TRBJ2-1, reads GAGVSQSPRYKVAKRGQDVALRCDPISGHVSLFWYQQALGQGPEFLTYFQNEAQLDKSGLPSDRFFAERPEGSVSTLKIQRTQQEDSAVYLCASSFFTYNEQFFGPGTRLTVL.

The genes are TRBV5-1 and TRBJ2-1, with 11 nucleotides matching TRBD2. The CDR3 covers 14 residues. V lost 0 bases to trimming and J lost 13 bases; unmatched junction nucleotides: 6. Germline V gene lookup returns CDR1 SGHRS and CDR2 YFSETQ. CDR3 sequence reads: CASSLEGSGRDQFF. The CDR3 DNA reads TGCGCCAGCAGCTTGGAAGGTAGCGGGAGGGATCAGTTCTTC.